This T cell receptor (beta chain) emerged from a study of control samples from healthy donors and cancer patients. Some clones are missing from TCRdb's copy, which holds only in-frame ones; the method was immunoSEQ multiplex PCR. The sample has about 130,000 clones, about 90% seen once. The germline V gene encodes CDR1 GTSNPN and CDR2 SVGIG (reference sequence). There are 12 residues in the CDR3. The V gene end was trimmed by 1 base and the J gene end by 8 bases; junction bases not matched to a gene: 4. The receptor was derived from a woman aged 45-60 years in good health. The sequenced sample was blood. V and J are TRBV30 and TRBJ1-1, with 7 bases that match TRBD1. The CDR3 sequence is CAWSDQGDEAFF. CDR3 in DNA: TGTGCCTGGAGTGACCAGGGGGACGAAGCTTTCTTT.